These T cell receptor beta chains were read from a single sample in a study of graft-versus-host responses after intestinal transplantation. Profiled with immunoSEQ multiplex PCR; TCRdb holds only in-frame clones, not every one. The data contain approximately 12,000 clones, less than 85% of them singletons. The source material was PBMCs, sampled around 320 days after intestinal transplant. The source is a human patient who received an intestinal transplant, so some T cells may come from the graft donor. Each CDR3 is given with its conserved first and last residue. A D gene is named only where the DNA matches it firmly. Some rows have no size entry. The others give once, few or many, or a class for an expanded clone.

>TRBV5-1|TRBJ2-3|NA|TRBD2
TGCGCCAGCAGCCTCTCGACTAGCGGGACGGTCACAGATACGCAGTATTTT
CASSLSTSGTVTDTQYF
>TRBV27|TRBJ1-1|NA|NA
TGTGCCAGCAGTCCCCGCACGGAGATGAACACTGAAGCTTTCTTT
CASSPRTEMNTEAFF
>TRBV4-1|TRBJ2-5|NA|NA
TGCGCCAGCAGCCAAGGCAGGGTAAATGGAGAGACCCAGTACTTC
CASSQGRVNGETQYF
>TRBV9|TRBJ2-7|NA|NA
TGTGCCAGCAGCGTAGGGCTCGAGACAAACTCCTACGAGCAGTACTTC
CASSVGLETNSYEQYF
>TRBV6-1|TRBJ2-5|NA|TRBD1
TGTGCCAGCACCCCGGACAGGGGGCTTCAGACCCAGTACTTC
CASTPDRGLQTQYF
>TRBV28|TRBJ2-1|NA|TRBD2
TGTGCCAGCAGCCCAGGACTAGCGGGTTACAATGAGCAGTTCTTC
CASSPGLAGYNEQFF
>TRBV18|TRBJ2-7|NA|TRBD1
TGTGCCAGCTCACCCACGACGGACAGGCACTACGAGCAGTACTTC
CASSPTTDRHYEQYF
>TRBV2|TRBJ2-5|once|TRBD1
TGTGCCAGCAGCTTACTGGGACAGAGAGCAGAGACCCAGTACTTC
CASSLLGQRAETQYF
>TRBV27|TRBJ2-5|few|NA
TGTGCCAGCAGTTTAACGAGTATTCGCCAAGAGACCCAGTACTTC
CASSLTSIRQETQYF
>TRBV5-4|TRBJ1-2|few|NA
TGTGCCAGCAGCTTGAATACAGGGCCTTATGGCTACACCTTC
CASSLNTGPYGYTF
>TRBV9|TRBJ1-2|NA|NA
TGTGCCAGCAGCGCCAGAACTAACTATGGCTACACCTTC
CASSARTNYGYTF
>TRBV11-3|TRBJ2-1|NA|TRBD2
TGTGCCAGCAGCTTAGGGACTAGCGGGAGTGATGAGCAGTTCTTC
CASSLGTSGSDEQFF
>TRBV4-1|TRBJ1-2|NA|NA
TGCGCCAGCAGCCAAGGGAGTGGGGGTACTTATGGCTACACCTTC
CASSQGSGGTYGYTF
>TRBV9|TRBJ2-3|NA|NA
TGTGCCGGTTTCTTTTATACGCAGTATTTT
CAGFFYTQYF
>TRBV15|TRBJ2-5|NA|NA
TGTGCCACCAGCAGAGACTTGGGCCTAACAAGTGAAGAGACCCAGTACTTC
CATSRDLGLTSEETQYF
>TRBV27|TRBJ2-1|NA|TRBD2
TGTGCCAGCAGTTTAGAAATAGCGGGAGTCAATGAGCAGTTCTTC
CASSLEIAGVNEQFF
>TRBV5-1|TRBJ2-1|NA|NA
TGCGCCAGCAGCTTGGAGTTACAGGGTGGTTTGGATGAGCAGTTCTTC
CASSLELQGGLDEQFF
>TRBV5-4|TRBJ2-7|NA|NA
TGTGCCAGCAGCTCCCCATGGACATCAACGGACGAGCAGTACTTC
CASSSPWTSTDEQYF
>TRBV19|TRBJ2-1|NA|NA
TGTGCCAGTAGTAAGCTACAGGGTACGTACATGAATGAGCAGTTCTTC
CASSKLQGTYMNEQFF
>TRBV6-5|TRBJ2-7|once|NA
TGTGCCAGCAGCTCGCCCGGGACCACGACGTACGAGCAGTACTTC
CASSSPGTTTYEQYF
>TRBV11-2|TRBJ2-7|few|TRBD2
TGTGCCAGCAGCTTTGGCGGGAGGATAGGCTACGAGCAGTACTTC
CASSFGGRIGYEQYF
>TRBV6-5|TRBJ1-6|NA|NA
TGTGCCAGCAGTTTAACCTTGGGGGGACTGAATTCACCCCTCCACTTT
CASSLTLGGLNSPLHF
>TRBV6-4|TRBJ2-5|NA|TRBD2
TGTGCCAGCAGTGAACTAGCGGGAGGGCAAGAGACCCAGTACTTC
CASSELAGGQETQYF
>TRBV28|TRBJ2-7|once|NA
TGTGCCAGCAGTTTGCAGTTTCCAGCCTACGAGCAGTACTTC
CASSLQFPAYEQYF
>TRBV9|TRBJ1-5|few|TRBD1
TGTGCCAGCAGCGGCACAGGGGCGAATCAGCCCCAGCATTTT
CASSGTGANQPQHF
>TRBV7-9|TRBJ2-1|once|NA
TGTGCCAGCAGCTTAATCCTTAGGAAGAATGAGCAGTTCTTC
CASSLILRKNEQFF
>TRBV28|TRBJ2-1|NA|NA
TGTGCCAGCAGTTTAGGGGCCCGTCGGGGTTCCTACAATGAGCAGTTCTTC
CASSLGARRGSYNEQFF
>TRBV7-9|TRBJ2-7|NA|NA
TGTGCCAGCAGCTTCCCGGACAGTTCACCCGGAGGCGAGCAGTACTTC
CASSFPDSSPGGEQYF
>TRBV27|TRBJ2-2|NA|NA
TGTGCCAGCAGTTTATTCCACAGGATTGCGAACACCGGGGAGCTGTTTTTT
CASSLFHRIANTGELFF
>TRBV25-1|TRBJ1-1|NA|TRBD1
TGTGCCAGCAGTGAATCCAGACAGGGGTTGTGGACTGAAGCTTTCTTT
CASSESRQGLWTEAFF
>TRBV5-4|TRBJ2-7|NA|TRBD1
TGTGCCAGCAGCTGGGGGACAGCCTACGAGCAGTACTTC
CASSWGTAYEQYF
>TRBV5-6|TRBJ2-5|NA|NA
TGTGCCAGCAGCTTGGGAGTTCGTCAAGAGACCCAGTACTTC
CASSLGVRQETQYF
>TRBV6-5|TRBJ1-4|NA|NA
TGTGCCAGCAGTATAACTCCCAGGGCTAATGAAAAACTGTTTTTT
CASSITPRANEKLFF
>TRBV4-1|TRBJ2-3|once|NA
TGCGCCAGCAGCCCAACCCCCCCACCGTGGAGCACAGATACGCAGTATTTT
CASSPTPPPWSTDTQYF
>TRBV19|TRBJ2-3|NA|NA
TGTGCCAGTACCGTAGGGCATAGCACAGATACGCAGTATTTT
CASTVGHSTDTQYF
>TRBV13|TRBJ2-5|NA|NA
TGTGCCAGCAGCTTTAGCAGGGGCATCGGAGAGACCCAGTACTTC
CASSFSRGIGETQYF
>TRBV7-3|TRBJ2-1|NA|NA
TGTGCCAGCAGCTTAAATCGGTACAATGAGCAGTTCTTC
CASSLNRYNEQFF